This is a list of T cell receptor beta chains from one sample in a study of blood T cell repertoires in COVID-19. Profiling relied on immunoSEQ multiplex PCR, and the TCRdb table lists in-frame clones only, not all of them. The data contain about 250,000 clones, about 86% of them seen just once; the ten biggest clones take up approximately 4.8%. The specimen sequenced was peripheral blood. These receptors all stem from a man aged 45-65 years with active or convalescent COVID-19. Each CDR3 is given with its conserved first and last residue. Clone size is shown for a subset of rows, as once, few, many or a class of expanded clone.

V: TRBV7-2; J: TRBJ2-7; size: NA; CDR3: CASSLLTGSYEQYF
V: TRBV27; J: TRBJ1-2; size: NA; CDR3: CASSLTGASGYTF
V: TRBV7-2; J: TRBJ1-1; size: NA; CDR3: CASSFAGPGNTEAFF
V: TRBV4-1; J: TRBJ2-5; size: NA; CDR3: CASSQDPDRANRQETQYF
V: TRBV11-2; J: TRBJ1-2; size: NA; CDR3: CASSSRTRAGYTF
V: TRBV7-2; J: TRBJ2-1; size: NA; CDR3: CASSLDGGVYNEQFF
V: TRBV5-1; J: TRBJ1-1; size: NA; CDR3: CASSLEVNSRVTTEAFF
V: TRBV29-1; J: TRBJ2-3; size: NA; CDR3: CSVATSGAADTQYF
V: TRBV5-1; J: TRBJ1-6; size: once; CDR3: CASSQRDSSYNSPLHF
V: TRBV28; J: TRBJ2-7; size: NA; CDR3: CASSSPGTGRSEQYF
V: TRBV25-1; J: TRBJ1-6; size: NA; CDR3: CASSEFRVRTPLHF
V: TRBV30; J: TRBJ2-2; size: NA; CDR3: CAWCLRGTPGELFF
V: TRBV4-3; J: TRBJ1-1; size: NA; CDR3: CASSQSLLSAEAFF
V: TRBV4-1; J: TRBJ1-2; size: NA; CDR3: CASSQEERGTDYGYTF
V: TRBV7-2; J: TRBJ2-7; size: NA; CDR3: CASIPASTGGYEQYF
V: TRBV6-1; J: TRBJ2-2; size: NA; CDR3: CASSERLTGELFF
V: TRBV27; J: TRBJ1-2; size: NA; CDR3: CASRGGVNYGYTF
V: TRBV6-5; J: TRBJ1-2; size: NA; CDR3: CASWTADYGYTF
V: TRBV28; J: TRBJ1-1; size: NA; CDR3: CASSSGQATGAFF
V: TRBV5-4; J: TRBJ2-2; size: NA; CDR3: CASSLGGGTSNTGELFF
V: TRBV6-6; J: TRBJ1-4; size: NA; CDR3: CASSYSGAPNEKLFF
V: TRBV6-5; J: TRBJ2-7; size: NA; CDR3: CASSPGGPGEQYF
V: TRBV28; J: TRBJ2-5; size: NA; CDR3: CASSFKGQLTETQYF
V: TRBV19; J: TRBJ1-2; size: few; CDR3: CASSFLISNYGYTF
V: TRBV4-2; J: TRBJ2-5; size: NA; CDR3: CASSPASGGTQETQYF
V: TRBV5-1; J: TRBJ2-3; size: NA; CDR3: CASSAITDTQYF
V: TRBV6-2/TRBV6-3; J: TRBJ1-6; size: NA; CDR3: CASSTSGTGYSPLHF
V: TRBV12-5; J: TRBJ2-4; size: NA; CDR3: CASGLPGFGNIQYF
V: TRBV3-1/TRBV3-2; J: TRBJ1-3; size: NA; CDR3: CASSQAGQSSGNTIYF
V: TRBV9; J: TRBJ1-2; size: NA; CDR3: CASSGTIEYGYTF
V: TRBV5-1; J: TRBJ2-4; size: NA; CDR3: CASSLDGTGAQNIQYF
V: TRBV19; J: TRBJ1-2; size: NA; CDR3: CASSIVSRTNYGYTF
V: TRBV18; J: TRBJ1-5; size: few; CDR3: CASSLTGGGDQPQHF